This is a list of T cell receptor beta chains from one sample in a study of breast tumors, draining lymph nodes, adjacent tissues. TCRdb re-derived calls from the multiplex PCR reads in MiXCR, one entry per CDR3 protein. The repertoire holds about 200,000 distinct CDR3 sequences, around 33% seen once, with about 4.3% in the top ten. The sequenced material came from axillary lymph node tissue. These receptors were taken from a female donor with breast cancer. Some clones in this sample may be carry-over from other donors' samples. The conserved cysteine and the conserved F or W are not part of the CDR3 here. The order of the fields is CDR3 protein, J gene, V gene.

CDR3 protein: ASSQDRGRAEKLF
J gene: TRBJ1-4
V gene: TRBV9

CDR3 protein: ASTAGAHTGELF
J gene: TRBJ2-2
V gene: TRBV7-3

CDR3 protein: ASSGDRGAYNEKLF
J gene: TRBJ1-4
V gene: TRBV2

CDR3 protein: AWSAYRAPNEKLF
J gene: TRBJ1-4
V gene: TRBV30

CDR3 protein: ASSTRETSNYGYP
J gene: TRBJ1-2
V gene: TRBV7-9

CDR3 protein: SVTTGPRGNEKLF
J gene: TRBJ1-4
V gene: TRBV29-1

CDR3 protein: SASSPSGLQETQY
J gene: TRBJ2-5
V gene: TRBV20-1

CDR3 protein: ASSVTGGAYNSPLH
J gene: TRBJ1-6
V gene: TRBV7-9

CDR3 protein: ASSSGGTVLGNQPQH
J gene: TRBJ1-5
V gene: TRBV7-9

CDR3 protein: ASNSLGTEGPNSPLH
J gene: TRBJ1-6
V gene: TRBV9

CDR3 protein: ASSRSGDEQF
J gene: TRBJ2-1
V gene: TRBV3-1

CDR3 protein: ASSPPRSRAETQY
J gene: TRBJ2-5
V gene: TRBV7-6

CDR3 protein: ASSSLAGGRGTQY
J gene: TRBJ2-3
V gene: TRBV11-2

CDR3 protein: ATSDVPPAGGRDGELF
J gene: TRBJ2-2
V gene: TRBV24-1

CDR3 protein: ASSQVSSGTGGSHEQF
J gene: TRBJ2-1
V gene: TRBV4-3

CDR3 protein: ASSFGGTGGHGYT
J gene: TRBJ1-2
V gene: TRBV5-1

CDR3 protein: APGGGYEQY
J gene: TRBJ2-7
V gene: TRBV6-1

CDR3 protein: ASSFEGSGELF
J gene: TRBJ2-2
V gene: TRBV5-1

CDR3 protein: ASSPGTASYNEQF
J gene: TRBJ2-1
V gene: TRBV28

CDR3 protein: ASSSGPRDTEAF
J gene: TRBJ1-1
V gene: TRBV7-3

CDR3 protein: ASRGDRKETQY
J gene: TRBJ2-5
V gene: TRBV25-1

CDR3 protein: SFDHRNYGYT
J gene: TRBJ1-2
V gene: TRBV29-1

CDR3 protein: ASSPRLPRIDTGELF
J gene: TRBJ2-2
V gene: TRBV18

CDR3 protein: ASRKGTSGNEQF
J gene: TRBJ2-1
V gene: TRBV6-2/TRBV6-3

CDR3 protein: ASSRSPPPSGRSDTQY
J gene: TRBJ2-3
V gene: TRBV2

CDR3 protein: SARDGWMKAYT
J gene: TRBJ1-2
V gene: TRBV20-1

CDR3 protein: SAEGQGNGST
J gene: TRBJ1-2
V gene: TRBV20-1

CDR3 protein: ASSPVNQPQH
J gene: TRBJ1-5
V gene: TRBV19

CDR3 protein: ASILFLSTSGNEGGQQF
J gene: TRBJ2-1
V gene: TRBV28

CDR3 protein: ASSYQVYNEQF
J gene: TRBJ2-1
V gene: TRBV7-3

CDR3 protein: ASSLGGTAANTGELF
J gene: TRBJ2-2
V gene: TRBV11-2

CDR3 protein: ASNRRGRLAGGNSPLH
J gene: TRBJ1-6
V gene: TRBV6-2/TRBV6-3

CDR3 protein: ASSSGQAFRYEQY
J gene: TRBJ2-7
V gene: TRBV28

CDR3 protein: ASSTGGLAGGGEPQY
J gene: TRBJ2-5
V gene: TRBV7-7

CDR3 protein: SPGVMPGNGYT
J gene: TRBJ1-2
V gene: TRBV29-1

CDR3 protein: ASSHSIGCGRALNEQF
J gene: TRBJ2-1
V gene: TRBV6-7

CDR3 protein: ASSVGVGVADTQY
J gene: TRBJ2-3
V gene: TRBV9

CDR3 protein: ASSPTGDGNTGELF
J gene: TRBJ2-2
V gene: TRBV3-1

CDR3 protein: ASSQTAGTGVQY
J gene: TRBJ2-7
V gene: TRBV4-1

CDR3 protein: AYSPLRNTIY
J gene: TRBJ1-3
V gene: TRBV30

CDR3 protein: ASSSEGGEENGYT
J gene: TRBJ1-2
V gene: TRBV12-3/TRBV12-4

CDR3 protein: SARRTGAGTDTQY
J gene: TRBJ2-3
V gene: TRBV20-1

CDR3 protein: ASSPPDRANSPLH
J gene: TRBJ1-6
V gene: TRBV3-1

CDR3 protein: ATSDTMGDTQY
J gene: TRBJ2-3
V gene: TRBV24-1

CDR3 protein: ASSQEKDRGELF
J gene: TRBJ2-2
V gene: TRBV4-2

CDR3 protein: ASSDSGNQETQS
J gene: TRBJ2-5
V gene: TRBV9

CDR3 protein: ASNIGQGANQPQH
J gene: TRBJ1-5
V gene: TRBV19

CDR3 protein: ASRGTGRRQPQH
J gene: TRBJ1-5
V gene: TRBV27

CDR3 protein: ASGQGASPNEKLF
J gene: TRBJ1-4
V gene: TRBV28

CDR3 protein: ASTPGFGGNQPQH
J gene: TRBJ1-5
V gene: TRBV28

CDR3 protein: ASSETGQGEGQT
J gene: TRBJ1-2
V gene: TRBV2

CDR3 protein: ASIPGTGGMVQPQH
J gene: TRBJ1-5
V gene: TRBV19